The table lists the clone carrying this TCR beta chain with many counts. V was clipped by 6 bases and J by 1 base; unmatched bases: 6. The germline gives CDR1 DFQATT, CDR2 SNEGSKA (reference sequence). CDR3 length: 15 amino acids. The data originate from a study of regulatory T cells in long-lasting Graves disease. Relying on iRepertoire HTBI primers and Arm-PCR of CDR3 regions, the team built TCR beta libraries. From the multiplex PCR reads, TCRdb called clonotypes with MiXCR, one entry per CDR3 protein. This table has roughly 440,000 distinct CDR3 sequences, around 15% appearing once. This sample's time point: newly diagnosed GD, antithyroid drugs for less than 3 months. PBMCs were the source of the RNA used for TCR sequencing. The sample also formed part of further work on T cells in Graves' hyperthyroidism and ophthalmopathy. That study reports: Thyroid ultrasound, orbital computed tomography, clinical symptoms, and serum thyroxine and TRAb underpinned diagnoses. It was a median 6.5 months before onset that the model predicted ophthalmopathy.

This chain connects TRBV20-1 to TRBJ2-1, with TRBD2 identical over 10 bases. This TCR was recovered from a woman aged 18-29 years with Graves disease. Sequences were derived from peripheral blood mononuclear cells (PBMCs), sampled at new diagnosis, from a patient treated with antithyroid drugs. The DNA of the CDR3 is TGCAGTGCAGAGCGGGAGGGCTTGTCCTACAATGAGCAGTTCTTC. Translating gives CSAEREGLSYNEQFF.